Listed below are T cell receptor beta chains from one sample, sequenced in a study of Graves' ophthalmopathy and Graves' hyperthyroidism. One entry per CDR3 protein results from TCRdb running MiXCR on the multiplex PCR reads. In the table there are some 200,000 distinct CDR3 sequences, over 25% of which are singletons. Sequencing was carried out using peripheral blood. The origin of the receptors is a man between 50 and 59 years old with Graves' ophthalmopathy. CDR3s include the opening cysteine and the closing phenylalanine or tryptophan. D genes are given only for firm matches. For some rows the clone size is stated as once, few or many, or as a class when expanded; others skip it.

D: -; V: TRBV12-3/TRBV12-4; J: TRBJ2-2; size: many; DNA: TGTGCCAGCAGTGACGAACAGGGCCTCACCGGGGAGCTGTTTTTT; CDR3: CASSDEQGLTGELFF
D: -; V: TRBV18; J: TRBJ2-5; size: many; DNA: TGTGCCAGCTCCGCGAGGAGGCAAGAGACCCAGTACTTC; CDR3: CASSARRQETQYF
D: TRBD2; V: TRBV12-3/TRBV12-4; J: TRBJ2-7; size: -; DNA: TGTGCCAGCAGAGAACGGGGGGGTCTGCGGGATGCCCACGAGCAGTACTTC; CDR3: CASRERGGLRDAHEQYF
D: -; V: TRBV12-3/TRBV12-4; J: TRBJ1-1; size: -; DNA: TGTGCCAGCAGTTTTGGAGGGCCACGAGCTTTCTTT; CDR3: CASSFGGPRAFF
D: -; V: TRBV27; J: TRBJ2-7; size: many; DNA: TGTGCCAGCAGCGCTGGAGGTGACGAGCAGTACTTC; CDR3: CASSAGGDEQYF
D: -; V: TRBV6-2/TRBV6-3; J: TRBJ1-1; size: -; DNA: TGTGCCAGCAGTGACCCTGGACGACTCGGTGGTGAAGCTTTCTTT; CDR3: CASSDPGRLGGEAFF
D: TRBD1; V: TRBV6-1; J: TRBJ2-7; size: many; DNA: TGTGCCAGCAGTGGACCCGGGACAGGGAACGTGTACGAGCAGTACTTC; CDR3: CASSGPGTGNVYEQYF
D: -; V: TRBV29-1; J: TRBJ1-5; size: many; DNA: TGCAGCATTGGCGAGGATAGCAATCAGCCCCAGCATTTT; CDR3: CSIGEDSNQPQHF
D: -; V: TRBV27; J: TRBJ1-5; size: many; DNA: TGTGCCAGCAGTTTTGGGGGCGTGCAGCCCCAGCATTTT; CDR3: CASSFGGVQPQHF
D: TRBD2; V: TRBV7-3; J: TRBJ2-5; size: many; DNA: TGTGCCAGCAGCGCGGGAGGCGACGAGACCCAGTACTTC; CDR3: CASSAGGDETQYF
D: TRBD2; V: TRBV28; J: TRBJ2-5; size: many; DNA: TGTGCCAGCAGCTCCGGGACTAGCGGGAGCGTGACCCAGTACTTC; CDR3: CASSSGTSGSVTQYF
D: -; V: TRBV12-3/TRBV12-4; J: TRBJ2-2; size: many; DNA: TGTGCCAGCATTGAACAGGCTCCCTCCTCTGGGGAGCTGTTTTTT; CDR3: CASIEQAPSSGELFF
D: -; V: TRBV27; J: TRBJ2-7; size: few; DNA: TGTGCATCCTTTGGGGACGAGCAGTACTTC; CDR3: CASFGDEQYF
D: -; V: TRBV6-5; J: TRBJ1-5; size: many; DNA: TGTGCCAGCAGTTACTCTCGGGGGCGACAGCCCCAGCATTTT; CDR3: CASSYSRGRQPQHF
D: -; V: TRBV6-2/TRBV6-3; J: TRBJ2-7; size: few; DNA: TGTGCCAGCAGAGTGACGGACTACGAGCAGTACTTC; CDR3: CASRVTDYEQYF
D: -; V: TRBV11-2; J: TRBJ1-2; size: many; DNA: TGTGCCAGCAGCTTAGACGCCATCTATGGCTACACCTTC; CDR3: CASSLDAIYGYTF
D: TRBD1; V: TRBV6-1; J: TRBJ1-2; size: -; DNA: TGTGCCAGCAGCCAGGGGGCCGGCTATGGCTACACCTTC; CDR3: CASSQGAGYGYTF
D: TRBD1; V: TRBV27; J: TRBJ2-2; size: many; DNA: TGTGCCAGCAGTCGGACAGGGTCGTTCGGGGAGCTGTTTTTT; CDR3: CASSRTGSFGELFF
D: -; V: TRBV12-3/TRBV12-4; J: TRBJ1-1; size: -; DNA: TGTGCCAGCACCGGCCCACGGAACATGAACACTGAAGCTTTCTTT; CDR3: CASTGPRNMNTEAFF
D: TRBD2; V: TRBV15; J: TRBJ2-4; size: many; DNA: TGTGCCACCAGAAACCATAAACCGGGACTAGCGGGAGTGGCCAAAAACATTCAGTACTTC; CDR3: CATRNHKPGLAGVAKNIQYF
D: -; V: TRBV6-1; J: TRBJ1-2; size: many; DNA: TGTGCCAGCAGTAAAGGTTATGGCTACACCTTC; CDR3: CASSKGYGYTF
D: TRBD2; V: TRBV12-3/TRBV12-4; J: TRBJ2-5; size: many; DNA: TGTGCCAGCAGTCAAAGCGGGAGAGGGCGAGAGACCCAGTACTTC; CDR3: CASSQSGRGRETQYF
D: -; V: TRBV29-1; J: TRBJ1-1; size: many; DNA: TGCAGCTTAGAAGGGCCGAACACTGAAGCTTTCTTT; CDR3: CSLEGPNTEAFF
D: -; V: TRBV6-5; J: TRBJ2-5; size: -; DNA: TGTGCCAGCAGTTCTCAGGGTTTTGGAGAGACCCAGTACTTC; CDR3: CASSSQGFGETQYF
D: -; V: TRBV28; J: TRBJ1-5; size: -; DNA: TGTGCCACCCACAGGGGCAATCAGCCCCAGCATTTT; CDR3: CATHRGNQPQHF
D: TRBD1; V: TRBV12-3/TRBV12-4; J: TRBJ2-2; size: many; DNA: TGTGCCAGCAGCCTAGGGTGGGCAGGGGGCTCCGGGGAGCTGTTTTTT; CDR3: CASSLGWAGGSGELFF
D: -; V: TRBV7-9; J: TRBJ2-5; size: many; DNA: TGTGCCAGCAGCGGTAGGGACGGTAAGAGAGAGACCCAGTACTTC; CDR3: CASSGRDGKRETQYF
D: TRBD2; V: TRBV6-2/TRBV6-3; J: TRBJ2-7; size: many; DNA: TGTGCCAGCAGTTACTCGACGACTAGCGGCAGCTCCTACGAGCAGTACTTC; CDR3: CASSYSTTSGSSYEQYF